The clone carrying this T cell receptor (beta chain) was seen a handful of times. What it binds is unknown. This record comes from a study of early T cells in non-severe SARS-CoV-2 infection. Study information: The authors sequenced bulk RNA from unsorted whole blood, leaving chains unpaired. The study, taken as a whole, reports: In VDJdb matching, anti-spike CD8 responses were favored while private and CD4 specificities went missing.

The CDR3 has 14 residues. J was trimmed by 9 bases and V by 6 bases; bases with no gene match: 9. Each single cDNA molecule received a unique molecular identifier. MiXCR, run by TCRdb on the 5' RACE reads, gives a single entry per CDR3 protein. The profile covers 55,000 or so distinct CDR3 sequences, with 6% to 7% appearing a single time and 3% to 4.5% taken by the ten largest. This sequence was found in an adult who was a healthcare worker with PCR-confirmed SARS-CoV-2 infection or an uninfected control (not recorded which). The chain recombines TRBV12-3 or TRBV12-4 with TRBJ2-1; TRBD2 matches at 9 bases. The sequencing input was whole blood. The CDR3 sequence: CASSPSGARGEQFF. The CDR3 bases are TGTGCCAGCAGCCCTAGCGGGGCTAGGGGTGAGCAGTTCTTC.